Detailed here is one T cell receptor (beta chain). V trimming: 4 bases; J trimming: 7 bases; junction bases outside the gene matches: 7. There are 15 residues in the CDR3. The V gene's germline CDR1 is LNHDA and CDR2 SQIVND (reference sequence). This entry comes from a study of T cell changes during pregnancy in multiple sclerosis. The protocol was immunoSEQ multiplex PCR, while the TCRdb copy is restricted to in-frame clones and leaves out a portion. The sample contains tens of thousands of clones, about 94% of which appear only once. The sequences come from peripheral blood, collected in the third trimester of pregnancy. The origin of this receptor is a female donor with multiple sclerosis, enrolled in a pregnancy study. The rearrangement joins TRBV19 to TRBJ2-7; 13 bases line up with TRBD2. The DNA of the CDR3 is TGTGCCAGTAGTAAAGGGACTAGCGGGATCCGTGAGCAGTACTTC. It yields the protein CASSKGTSGIREQYF.